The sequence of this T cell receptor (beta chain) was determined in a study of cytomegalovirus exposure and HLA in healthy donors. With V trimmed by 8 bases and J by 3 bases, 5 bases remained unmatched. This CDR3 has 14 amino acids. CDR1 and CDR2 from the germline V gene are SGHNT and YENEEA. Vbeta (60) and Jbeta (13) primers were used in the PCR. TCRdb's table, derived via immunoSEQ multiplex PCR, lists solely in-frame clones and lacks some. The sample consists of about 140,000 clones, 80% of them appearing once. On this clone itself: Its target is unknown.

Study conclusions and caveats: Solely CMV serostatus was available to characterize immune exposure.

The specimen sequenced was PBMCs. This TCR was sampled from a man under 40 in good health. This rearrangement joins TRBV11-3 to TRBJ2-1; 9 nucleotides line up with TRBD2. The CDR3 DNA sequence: TGTGCCAGCCGGGCTAGCGGGATCTACAATGAGCAGTTCTTC. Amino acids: CASRASGIYNEQFF.